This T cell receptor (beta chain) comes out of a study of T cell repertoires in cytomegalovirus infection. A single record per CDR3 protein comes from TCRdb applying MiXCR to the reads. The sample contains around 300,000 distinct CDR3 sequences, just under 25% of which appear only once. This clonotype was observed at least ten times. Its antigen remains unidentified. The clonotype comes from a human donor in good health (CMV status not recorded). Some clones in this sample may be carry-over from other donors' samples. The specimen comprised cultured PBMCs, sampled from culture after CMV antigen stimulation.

The CDR3 spells CASSFRGRADTQYF. CDR3 DNA: TGTGCCAGCAGCTTTAGAGGGAGGGCAGATACGCAGTATTTT. The chain joins TRBV7-2 to TRBJ2-3; 7 bases map to TRBD2. Germline-derived CDR1 and CDR2 are SGHTA and FQGNSA. CDR3 length equals 14 residues. The V segment lost 3 bases and the J segment 4 bases; nucleotides outside the gene matches: 4. The whole variable domain, remainder taken from reference TRBV7-2 and TRBJ2-3, is GAGVSQSPSNKVTEKGKDVELRCDPISGHTALYWYRQSLGQGLEFLIYFQGNSAPDKSGLPSDRFSAERTGGSVSTLTIQRTQQEDSAVYLCASSFRGRADTQYFGPGTRLTVL.